The present TCR beta chain was sequenced within a study of human T cells and chemical hapten exposure. Germline V lookup: CDR1 MNHEY, CDR2 SVGAGI. This CDR3 is 17 amino acids long. The V and J ends lost 2 bases and 0 bases respectively, with 16 bases between them. MiXCR, applied by TCRdb to the RACE reads, yields one record per CDR3 protein. Of more than 100,000 distinct CDR3 sequences listed, roughly 14% are singletons. Time point reported: pre-sensitization, week 0. As to treatment: therapeutic diphenylcyclopropenone sensitization with weekly scalp DPC. At every patch-test visit, blood was drawn before the patch test was applied.

This chain links TRBV6-5 with TRBJ1-1, with D possibly matching TRBD1 (5 bases). This clonotype was sampled from a woman aged 18 to 35 with alopecia areata. Some clones in this sample may be carry-over from other donors' samples. The specimen comprised whole blood, sampled in connection with sensitization to the hapten diphenylcyclopropenone (DPC). DNA of the CDR3: TGTGCCAGCAGTTACGTGGCCGGCGGGGGAATGAACACTGAAGCTTTCTTT. It encodes CASSYVAGGGMNTEAFF.